These 22 T cell receptor beta chains were sequenced from one sample in a study of shared clonotypes between healthy human individuals (dated by TCRdb to about 2020). The receptor library was made with the immunoSEQ multiplex PCR assay. TCRdb limited this immuneACCESS table to in-frame rearrangements with V and J called. A share of clones is missing; checked studies link under half to unresolved V genes, and the rest is unexplained. Recorded for this sample are about 490,000 clones; around 78% of them occurred a single time. The top ten clonotypes cover around 13% of the sample. Sequencing used PBMCs. The source is a woman aged 40-49 years in good health. Some clones in this sample may be carry-over from other donors' samples.

This chain joins TRBV2 and TRBJ2-2; D gene ambiguous. Looked up from germline, CDR1 is SNHLY and CDR2 is FYNNEI. V was clipped by 3 bases and J by 4 bases, with 9 bases between them. This CDR3 spans 14 amino acids. The CDR3 nucleotides are TGTGCCAGCAGTGAGGACCTACCCACCGGGGAGCTGTTTTTT. Translating gives CASSEDLPTGELFF.

The chain couples TRBV9 to TRBJ2-3, with D possibly TRBD2 on 6 matching bases. The CDR3 runs 14 residues. V was cut by 0 bases and J by 5 bases, with 10 bases left in between. CDR1 and CDR2 (germline): SGDLS, YYNGEE. As DNA, the CDR3 is TGTGCCAGCAGCGTAGGAGGGGACTTAGATACGCAGTATTTT. Protein sequence: CASSVGGDLDTQYF.

A single count supports this clone. CDR3 sequence: CASSLRGGNTIYF. In DNA form, the CDR3 reads TGCGCCAGCAGCTTACGGGGCGGAAACACCATATATTTT. This chain uses TRBV5-1 with TRBJ1-3; weak D call: TRBD1 (5 bases). The CDR3 is 13 amino acids. V lost 2 bases to trimming and J lost 4 bases, with 7 bases between them. Germline CDR1 reads SGHRS; CDR2 reads YFSETQ.

The chain has TRBV28 and TRBJ1-2, with 9 nucleotides matching TRBD1. Unmatched junction bases numbered 8, after V lost 5 bases and J lost 4 bases. The CDR3 is made up of 15 amino acids. Germline V lookup: CDR1 MDHEN, CDR2 SYDVKM. CDR3 sequence: CASSITGGLGYGYTF. For the CDR3, the DNA is TGTGCCAGCAGTATCACAGGGGGCCTGGGCTATGGCTACACCTTC.

V is TRBV6-5 and J is TRBJ2-1; 10 positions agree with TRBD1. Trimming took 6 bases from V and 8 from J; bases not matched to a gene: 10. The germline V gene has CDR1 MNHEY and CDR2 SVGAGI. This CDR3 is built from 15 residues. Written as DNA, the CDR3 is TGTGCCAGCAGCCCAACCGGGACAGGGGTCGATGAGCAGTTCTTC. It translates to CASSPTGTGVDEQFF.

The V call is TRBV5-1, the J call TRBJ2-7; 14 nucleotides align to TRBD2. Germline V CDR1 and CDR2: SGHRS, YFSETQ. V shed 2 bases, J shed 2 bases, and the junction held 15 bases outside the gene matches. The CDR3 covers 20 residues. The CDR3 DNA sequence: TGCGCCAGCAGCTTATCACGAGGACTAGCGGGAGGACACAGACCCTACGAGCAGTACTTC. The encoded protein is CASSLSRGLAGGHRPYEQYF.

This clone has only a few counts. The genes are TRBV19 and TRBJ2-7; 8 positions match TRBD2. This CDR3 region has 11 residues. Germline loops: CDR1 LNHDA, CDR2 SQIVND (reference sequence). With 6 bases clipped from V and 9 bases from J, the junction kept 4 bases outside the gene matches. CDR3: CASRAGDGQYF. The CDR3, as DNA: TGTGCCAGTAGAGCGGGAGACGGGCAGTACTTC.

This chain links TRBV9 with TRBJ2-1; the match to TRBD2 covers 9 bases. The V and J ends lost 0 bases and 0 bases, in that order; junction bases with no gene match: 1. Germline-derived CDR1 and CDR2 are SGDLS and YYNGEE. The CDR3 has 16 amino acids. The CDR3 nucleotides read TGTGCCAGCAGCGTAGTTAGCGGGAGCTCCTACAATGAGCAGTTCTTC. Translating it yields CASSVVSGSSYNEQFF.

The chain employs TRBV7-8 and TRBJ2-7; 13 bases are a match to TRBD2. The junction had 4 bases not matched to a gene; V was cut back by 5 bases and J by 0 bases. The germline CDR1 and CDR2 sequences are SGHVS and FQNEAQ. CDR3 size: 16 residues. CDR3 residues: CASSRTSGSYSYEQYF. CDR3 coding DNA: TGTGCCAGCAGCCGGACTAGCGGGAGTTACTCCTACGAGCAGTACTTC.

This clone was seen a few times. The chain carries TRBV19 and TRBJ2-1; 12 bases agree with TRBD2. V lost 1 base, J lost 2 bases, and 3 bases stayed unmatched. Germline V lookup: CDR1 LNHDA, CDR2 SQIVND (reference sequence). This CDR3 contains 17 residues. The CDR3 loop reads CASSIGTSGRTYNEQFF. The CDR3 nucleotides are TGTGCCAGTAGTATAGGCACTAGCGGGAGGACCTACAATGAGCAGTTCTTC.

The chain carries TRBV9 and TRBJ2-3; 7 nucleotides line up with TRBD1. The CDR3 covers 14 residues. Trimming cost V 0 bases and J 4 bases; bases outside gene matches: 2. Germline CDR1 reads SGDLS; CDR2 reads YYNGEE. CDR3 residues: CASSVAGTADTQYF. The CDR3 DNA sequence: TGTGCCAGCAGCGTAGCGGGGACAGCAGATACGCAGTATTTT.

This clone was detected once. The chain joins TRBV11-2 to TRBJ1-1, with D perhaps TRBD1 (6 bases). Per germline, CDR1 SGHAT and CDR2 FQNNGV. CDR3 length: 15 residues. The germline V and J ends were trimmed by 2 bases and 3 bases, with 13 bases remaining between them. Here the CDR3 DNA reads TGTGCCAGCAGCTTATCGGCAGGGGTGGACACTGAAGCTTTCTTT. Translating gives CASSLSAGVDTEAFF. The full variable domain, completed using reference TRBV11-2 and TRBJ1-1, is EAGVAQSPRYKIIEKRQSVAFWCNPISGHATLYWYQQILGQGPKLLIQFQNNGVVDDSQLPKDRFSAERLKGVDSTLKIQPAKLEDSAVYLCASSLSAGVDTEAFFGQGTRLTVV.

The chain combines TRBV28 with TRBJ1-2, with D perhaps TRBD1 (6 bases). V lost 6 bases and J 13 bases, leaving 24 bases between the germline ends. The CDR3 has 14 residues. Germline V gives CDR1 MDHEN, CDR2 SYDVKM. CDR3 nucleotide sequence: TGTGCCAGCAGACCGACCCTGGGACATCGGGTCGGCACCTTC. This gives the protein CASRPTLGHRVGTF.

The chain couples TRBV4-2 to TRBJ2-2, with D uncertain. Per germline, CDR1 LGHNA and CDR2 YNFKEQ. Trimming shortened V by 0 bases and J by 7 bases, and 9 bases separated the two germline ends. The CDR3 sequence is 14 residues long. CDR3 nucleotide sequence: TGTGCCAGCAGCCAAGATCGATTGGTCGGGGAGCTGTTTTTT. It specifies CASSQDRLVGELFF.

This rearrangement joins TRBV15 to TRBJ2-2; 13 positions agree with TRBD2. Per germline, CDR1 LNHNV and CDR2 YYDKDF (reference sequence). The CDR3 sequence is 16 residues long. Trimming cost V 2 bases and J 6 bases; bases outside gene matches: 3. The CDR3 DNA sequence: TGTGCCACCAGCAGATGGACTAGCGGGAGCCCCGGGGAGCTGTTTTTT. Encoded protein: CATSRWTSGSPGELFF.

The rearrangement links TRBV9 to TRBJ2-1, with 9 bases matching TRBD1. CDR3 length equals 15 residues. Germline V gene lookup returns CDR1 SGDLS and CDR2 YYNGEE. J gave up 7 bases and V 5 bases, and 10 bases lay outside the gene matches. CDR3 residues: CASRSTGTGLNEQFF. The DNA for the CDR3 is TGTGCCAGCAGGTCGACCGGGACAGGGCTAAATGAGCAGTTCTTC.

V and J are TRBV7-7 and TRBJ2-3; 10 bases align to TRBD2. Germline CDR1 SSHAT, CDR2 FNYEAQ (reference sequence). The CDR3 is 14 residues long. The J segment lost 5 bases and the V segment lost 1 base, leaving 0 bases of the junction unmatched. The CDR3: CASSLGLAGDTQYF. CDR3 coding DNA: TGTGCCAGCAGCTTAGGACTAGCGGGAGATACGCAGTATTTT.

The chain combines TRBV21-1 with TRBJ2-7; TRBD1, the table's D call, was not compared with the DNA. TRBV21-1 is a listed pseudogene. CDR3 length equals 15 residues. DNA for the CDR3: TGTGCCAGCAGCAATCCCCTGGCAGGCACCTACGAGCAGTACTTC. It encodes CASSNPLAGTYEQYF.

The table lists this clone with a count of one. Given a far larger clone just one base away, this is likely a sequencing read error. The V gene is TRBV20-1, the J gene TRBJ1-2; D is unclear. The CDR3 has 11 residues. CDR1 and CDR2 from the germline V gene are DFQATT and SNEGSKA (reference sequence). CDR3 sequence: CSESSNCGYTF. The CDR3 coding sequence is TGCAGCGAGTCCTCAAACTGTGGCTACACCTTC.

This chain joins TRBV6-6 and TRBJ2-3; D not certain. V lost 4 bases and J lost 2, with 7 bases in between. The CDR3 runs to 13 residues. Germline CDR1 is MNHNY and CDR2 is SVGAGI (reference sequence). Written as DNA, the CDR3 is TGTGCCAGCAGTTCCCCACTCACAGATACGCAGTATTTT. Encoded protein: CASSSPLTDTQYF.

About this clone: A single base is all that separates this from a far larger clone, so a read error is likely. Other DNA sequences in this specimen translate into the identical CDR3. J is TRBJ1-1 and V is TRBV28; D may be TRBD1 (5 bases). This CDR3 is 12 amino acids long. Germline CDR1 reads MDHEN; CDR2 reads SYDVKM. The CDR3 region is CASSKKDTEAFF. DNA of the CDR3: TGTGCCAGCAGCAAAAAGGACACTGAAGCTTTCTTC.

The chain recombines TRBV15 with TRBJ1-1, with unresolved D. The CDR3 runs to 13 residues. The V and J ends lost 1 base and 4 bases respectively, with 7 bases between them. Germline V lookup: CDR1 LNHNV, CDR2 YYDKDF (reference sequence). CDR3 loop: CATSRVDGTEAFF. The CDR3 nucleotides read TGTGCCACCAGCAGAGTTGACGGCACTGAAGCTTTCTTT.